This entry describes one T cell receptor (beta chain). Its specificity is not known. The germline V gene has CDR1 MNHEY and CDR2 SVGAGI. After removal of 4 bases from V and 9 bases from J, the junction contained 5 bases not matched to a gene. The CDR3 spans 14 residues. The data stem from a study of T cell repertoires and HLA-DP antigens. Turning to the study itself: Alloreactive CD4+ T cells targeted HLA-DP on transduced HeLa.

Produced via immunoSEQ multiplex PCR; TCRdb's table is partial and in-frame only. The profile shows approximately 90,000 clones, around nine tenths of them singletons. Study outcomes and limitations: Previously undetected clones averaged about 33% and 55% against the two alleles respectively.

The chain joins TRBV6-5 to TRBJ1-6, with TRBD1 identical over 8 bases. The sequenced sample consisted of CD4+ T cells from PBMCs. This sequence originates from a man between 45 and 60 years old in good health and CMV-seronegative. The CDR3 is CASSSGQDFSPLHF. CDR3 sequence (DNA): TGTGCCAGCAGTTCGGGACAGGATTTTTCACCCCTCCACTTT.